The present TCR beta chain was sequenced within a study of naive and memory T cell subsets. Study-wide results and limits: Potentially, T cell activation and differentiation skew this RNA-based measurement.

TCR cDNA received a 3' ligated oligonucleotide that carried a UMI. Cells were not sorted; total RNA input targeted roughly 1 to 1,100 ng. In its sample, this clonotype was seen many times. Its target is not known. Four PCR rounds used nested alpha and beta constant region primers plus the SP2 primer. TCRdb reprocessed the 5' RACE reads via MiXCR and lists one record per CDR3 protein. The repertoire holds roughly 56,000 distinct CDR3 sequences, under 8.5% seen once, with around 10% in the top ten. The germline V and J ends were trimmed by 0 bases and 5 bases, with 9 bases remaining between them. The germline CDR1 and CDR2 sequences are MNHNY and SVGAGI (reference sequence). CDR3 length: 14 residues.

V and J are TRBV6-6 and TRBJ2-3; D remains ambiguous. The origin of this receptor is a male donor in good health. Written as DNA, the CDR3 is TGTGCCAGCAGTTACTCCCCTAGTCGAGATACGCAGTATTTT. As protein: CASSYSPSRDTQYF.